The present TCR beta chain was sequenced within a study of T cells in Graves' hyperthyroidism and ophthalmopathy. Study at large: Peripheral blood was obtained at initial diagnosis, preceding any treatment. Study-wide results and limits: Ophthalmopathy, which appeared later, was predicted by the model a median about 6 months before onset.

Comments on this clonotype: Its specificity is not known.

The CDR3 runs 14 residues. The V and J ends lost 4 bases and 4 bases, in that order; junction bases with no gene match: 3. Germline CDR1 is SGHVS and CDR2 is FQNEAQ. Amplification of TCR beta CDR3 regions used RNA as the template. RT-PCR in the first round (using the HTBI primer set) targeted the TCR CDR3. One entry per CDR3 protein, called by TCRdb with MiXCR from the multiplex PCR reads. This repertoire shows a few hundred thousand distinct CDR3 sequences, more than 15% found once; its top ten account for around 7.8%. Sequencing used blood. The chain is built from TRBV7-8 and TRBJ2-2; 7 nucleotides agree with TRBD2. This TCR derives from a woman between 25 and 40 years old with Graves' hyperthyroidism. The CDR3 bases are TGTGCCAGCAGCTCTAGCGGAATCACCGGGGAGCTGTTTTTT. It yields the protein CASSSSGITGELFF.